This TCR beta chain was captured by sequencing in a study of blood T cell repertoires in COVID-19. Study details: The United States, Italy and Spain supplied acute and convalescent COVID-19 samples.

The authors' processing: By means of reference gene primer amplification, nucleated cell counts were estimated. Assay used: immunoSEQ multiplex PCR; TCRdb lists only in-frame clones, some missing. Clone size and V and J calls were adopted from that table, with D and trimming inferred from the DNA. The sample consists of about 150,000 clones, approximately 86% of them appearing once. Sequenced material: peripheral blood. The sequence came from an elderly woman with COVID-19, enrolled during active disease.

The CDR3 nucleotides read TGTGCCAGCAGCGTCGACAGGGGTAGTGGGACCTACGAGCAGTACTTC. Residues: CASSVDRGSGTYEQYF. The V and J genes are TRBV7-6 and TRBJ2-7; 8 positions agree with TRBD1. Germline V CDR1 and CDR2: SGHVS, FNYEAQ. The CDR3 has 16 amino acids. V shed 5 bases, J shed 2 bases, and the junction held 11 bases outside the gene matches.